This T cell receptor (beta chain) was found in a study of blood T cell repertoires in COVID-19. Profiling relied on immunoSEQ multiplex PCR, and the TCRdb table lists in-frame clones only, not all of them. In the table there are hundreds of thousands of clones, more than 80% of which are singletons. In germline, CDR1 is KGHSH, CDR2 LQKENI. V lost 5 bases and J lost 0, with 8 bases in between. The CDR3 contains 14 residues. The sequence was collected from a woman younger than 35 with acute or convalescent COVID-19. The genes are TRBV18 and TRBJ1-5; the D is unclear. The sample was peripheral blood. CDR3 nucleotide sequence: TGTGCCAGCTCAACAGCTTATAGCAATCAGCCCCAGCATTTT. It is translated as CASSTAYSNQPQHF.